The present entry profiles one TCR beta chain with its context. This clonotype appeared a few times. There is no known antigen for this receptor. Base qualities are not at hand, and no much larger clone is one base apart. This record belongs to a study of T cells in Graves' hyperthyroidism and ophthalmopathy (dated by TCRdb to between 2018 and 2021). Describing the broader study: Peripheral blood was sampled at the time of initial diagnosis, prior to any treatment. Following sampling, methimazole starting at 30 mg daily was given to hyperthyroidism patients, and high-dose intravenous methylprednisolone was given to ophthalmopathy patients. To identify distinguishing TCR V-J signatures, a discovery cohort of 100 patients was used, comprising 40 to 45 with Graves' ophthalmopathy and under 60 with stable Graves' hyperthyroidism. According to the paper, TCR Vbeta CDR3 sequencing was carried out on 120 to 150 peripheral blood samples, which came from approximately 41 ophthalmopathy, around 75 hyperthyroidism and roughly 17 progressor patients. In about six Graves' hyperthyroidism patients, the study also compared T-cell repertoires from thyroid tissue with T-cell repertoires from blood. For training and testing, the 110 or so patients in the discovery cohort were randomly divided in a 7:3 ratio. Prospective prediction of ophthalmopathy was tested in an independent validation cohort consisting of 18 hyperthyroidism patients and around 16 patients who later progressed to ophthalmopathy.

Moderately to severely active disease, a Clinical Activity Score of at least 3, a NOSPECS grade of at least 4, and a duration under 3 months were present in ophthalmopathy patients. Exclusion was applied to patients with uncontrolled infections, other autoimmune diseases, pregnancy or lactation. Diagnoses were established on the basis of clinical symptoms, serum thyroxine and TRAb, thyroid ultrasound, and orbital computed tomography. PBMCs were isolated from approximately 10 ml of fresh peripheral blood by Ficoll-Paque density gradient centrifugation. Total RNA was extracted with Trizol reagent, and quality was checked on an Agilent 2100 Bioanalyzer. Beyond this particular receptor, the publication reports: No statistical method was used to fix the sample size in advance, and group allocation was not hidden from the investigators. In validation, progression to ophthalmopathy was predicted by the model with 70.59% sensitivity and under 85% specificity, a median of approximately 6.5 months before onset. In cross-validation, a model built on a 13 V-J signature told ophthalmopathy apart from stable hyperthyroidism with 85% to 90% sensitivity and about 81% specificity, and in testing the same model reached 80%/75%. Most expanded thyroid clonotypes (frequency above 0.001) were also detected in blood, a finding suggesting that blood repertoires may reflect thyroid immune responses.

TCR beta CDR3 regions were amplified from RNA transcripts. The first round of RT-PCR for the TCR CDR3 was performed with the HTBI primer set and the Qiagen OneStep RT-PCR kit. A second multiplex PCR round built the libraries, followed by size selection and purification. Sequencing of the libraries was done on an Illumina HiSeq2000 using paired-end 100 bp reads. In the authors' own workflow: SOAPnuke was used to process the raw data, with reads discarded if the reads contained adapters or uncalled bases, had a mean Phred below 15, or lacked an exact constant-primer or identifier match. COPE v1.2.5 was used to merge the high-quality paired reads, and each unique nucleotide sequence was defined as a clonotype. MiTCR v1.1 was used to align clonotypes to the IMGT TRBV, TRBD and TRBJ reference segments. Analysis was restricted to V-J combinations with a frequency above 0.0001, which covered roughly 99% of repertoires. The TCS score was defined as the ratio of F50 (clonal expansion) to E x V (chaos), calculated using BLOSUM62-based TCRdist between CDR3 peptides within each V-J. Welch's t-statistics and random forest reduced some 510 V-J features to 10 to 15, which were used in a naive Bayes classifier (R e1071). TCRdb itself trimmed the public reads at Q25 with fastp, ran MiXCR and retained productive beta chains. Each record represents a unique CDR3 protein, reported with the most common genes and DNA among its rows. TCRdb, rather than the study authors, made the V and J calls. The sample yields about 520,000 distinct CDR3 sequences; around 22% were counted once. The biggest ten clones account for 11% of the sample.

V lost 3 bases and J lost 2 bases, and the count of bases not matched to a germline gene is 3. The CDR3 spans 15 residues, from the cysteine through the phenylalanine. This entry keeps only the CDR3 DNA: 45 bases, framed from base 1. The germline V gene gives CDR1 as KGHSH and CDR2 as LQKENI. The rearrangement joined TRBV18 to TRBJ2-7; the central 11 bases match TRBD1. The origin of this receptor is a woman aged 30 to 39 with Graves' ophthalmopathy. The specimen was blood. The encoded CDR3 is CASSPRDRGAYEQYF. The DNA reads as follows: TGTGCCAGCTCACCTCGGGACAGGGGGGCCTACGAGCAGTACTTC.